The rows below give T cell receptor beta chains drawn from one sample of a study of T cells in Graves' hyperthyroidism and ophthalmopathy. TCRdb independently ran MiXCR on the multiplex PCR reads; one entry per CDR3 protein. This table holds about 840,000 distinct CDR3 sequences, over 35% found once. Sequences were obtained from blood. Source of these receptors: a man aged 18 to 35 with Graves' hyperthyroidism. Each CDR3 is given with its conserved first and last residue. Fields, in order: J gene, clone size, V gene, D gene, CDR3 protein, CDR3 DNA. D genes are given only for firm matches. Rows may omit the clone size; those that give it use once, few, many or a size class.

TRBJ2-5 | many | TRBV15 | TRBD2 | CATSRATSGGQETQYF | TGTGCCACCAGCAGAGCTACTAGCGGGGGCCAAGAGACCCAGTACTTC
TRBJ1-5 | NA | TRBV15 | NA | CATSSQGTTNQPQHF | TGTGCCACCAGCAGTCAGGGGACTACTAATCAGCCCCAGCATTTT
TRBJ1-3 | once | TRBV6-5 | NA | CASYEQGYSGNTIYF | TGTGCCAGTTACGAACAGGGATACTCTGGAAACACCATATATTTT
TRBJ2-7 | NA | TRBV9 | NA | CASSATPGLGYEQYF | TGTGCCAGCAGCGCCACCCCGGGGCTTGGCTACGAGCAGTACTTC
TRBJ2-2 | NA | TRBV4-1 | NA | CASSQAANTGELFF | TGCGCCAGCAGCCAAGCGGCTAACACCGGGGAGCTGTTTTTT
TRBJ2-5 | NA | TRBV5-1 | NA | CASSTRTDRETQYF | TGCGCCAGCAGCACCAGGACGGATCGAGAGACCCAGTACTTC
TRBJ2-2 | few | TRBV4-1 | NA | CASSHPRGTVTGELFF | TGCGCCAGCAGCCACCCCCGGGGGACGGTCACCGGGGAGCTGTTTTTT
TRBJ2-7 | many | TRBV10-2 | TRBD1 | CASRGTGNYEQYF | TGCGCCAGCAGAGGGACAGGTAACTACGAGCAGTACTTC
TRBJ1-1 | NA | TRBV5-6 | NA | CASSAVTLLQGAFF | TGTGCCAGCAGCGCGGTGACACTCCTCCAGGGGGCTTTCTTT
TRBJ1-3 | NA | TRBV6-5 | NA | CASSYGQWGANTIYF | TGTGCCAGCAGTTACGGCCAATGGGGGGCGAACACCATATATTTT
TRBJ2-7 | NA | TRBV7-9 | NA | CASSSMGAEQYF | TGTGCCAGCAGCTCCATGGGGGCAGAGCAGTACTTC
TRBJ2-2 | NA | TRBV5-1 | TRBD2 | CASLQAGPNTGELFF | TGCGCCAGCCTTCAAGCGGGACCGAACACCGGGGAGCTGTTTTTT
TRBJ2-1 | NA | TRBV25-1 | NA | CASSEYSGVGEQFF | TGTGCCAGCAGTGAATATTCGGGGGTGGGTGAGCAGTTCTTC
TRBJ2-7 | NA | TRBV20-1 | NA | CSARVAGTGDQYF | TGCAGTGCTAGAGTCGCAGGGACGGGGGATCAGTACTTC
TRBJ1-1 | many | TRBV19 | NA | CASSSRQTEAFF | TGTGCCAGTAGTTCCAGACAGACTGAAGCTTTCTTT
TRBJ2-5 | few | TRBV7-9 | NA | CASSFLAGDRETQYF | TGTGCCAGCAGTTTCCTCGCAGGGGATCGGGAGACCCAGTACTTC
TRBJ2-5 | few | TRBV18 | NA | CASSPQLGQETQYF | TGTGCCAGCTCACCACAGTTGGGGCAGGAGACCCAGTACTTC
TRBJ2-7 | few | TRBV7-9 | NA | CASSFSRRTYEQYF | TGTGCCAGCAGTTTTAGCCGGAGGACCTACGAGCAGTACTTC
TRBJ1-2 | many | TRBV7-9 | TRBD1 | CASGPQGADGYTF | TGTGCCAGCGGCCCCCAGGGGGCAGATGGCTACACCTTC
TRBJ1-1 | few | TRBV6-5 | TRBD1 | CASSYPGQAIEAFF | TGTGCCAGCAGTTACCCGGGACAGGCAATTGAAGCTTTCTTT
TRBJ2-7 | many | TRBV25-1 | NA | CASSGNRVDPYEQYF | TGTGCCAGCAGTGGGAACAGGGTAGACCCCTACGAGCAGTACTTC
TRBJ1-3 | few | TRBV9 | NA | CASSVGQSSGNTIYF | TGTGCCAGCAGCGTAGGTCAGAGCTCTGGAAACACCATATATTTT
TRBJ1-6 | NA | TRBV27 | TRBD1 | CASSAGTAGPLHF | TGTGCCAGCAGTGCCGGGACAGCCGGACCCCTCCACTTT
TRBJ2-2 | few | TRBV10-3 | NA | CANPDQGKAGELFF | TGTGCCAACCCAGATCAGGGAAAGGCCGGGGAGCTGTTTTTT
TRBJ1-5 | few | TRBV12-3/TRBV12-4 | TRBD1 | CASSERTGRIQPQHF | TGTGCCAGCAGTGAGCGGACAGGGAGGATTCAGCCCCAGCATTTT
TRBJ1-6 | NA | TRBV2 | NA | CASGPGSSPLHF | TGTGCCAGCGGACCGGGTAGTTCACCCCTCCACTTT
TRBJ1-1 | few | TRBV5-6 | TRBD1 | CASSYLDREAEAFF | TGTGCCAGCAGCTACCTTGACAGGGAAGCTGAAGCTTTCTTT
TRBJ2-1 | NA | TRBV7-8 | TRBD1 | CASSVRRDRPYNEQFF | TGTGCCAGCAGCGTACGACGGGACAGGCCGTACAATGAGCAGTTCTTC
TRBJ1-1 | NA | TRBV13 | NA | CAKTGVGGNTEAFF | TGTGCCAAAACGGGGGTTGGGGGCAACACTGAAGCTTTCTTT